This TCR beta chain appears in the sequencing data of a study of shared clonotypes between healthy human individuals (dated by TCRdb to between 2020 and 2021). Describing the broader study: The cohort comprised two women and three men aged 18 to 49 years. Per donor, three plates each were used for CD4 naive and CD4 memory, two for CD8 naive, and one for CD8 memory. To estimate repertoire size and how much clonotypes are shared between individuals, the study performed deep sequencing of blood TCR repertoires from a few healthy adults. To increase sequencing depth and limit assay-specific biases, different laboratories used diverse techniques to prepare libraries and sequence TCR repertoires. Per donor, leukapheresis produced somewhere between about 0.94 and 9 billion PBMCs. Broad study findings and their caveats: Rarefaction of sorted-subset datasets indicated incomplete sequencing despite the large sequencing depth. Sharing across several donors was observed for about 5% of naive CD4, over 3% of naive CD8, 2.3% of memory CD4, and approximately 0.41% of memory CD8 clonotypes. Larger estimated clonotype richness was generally found for naive subsets than for memory subsets. Sampling was restricted to blood, and TCR repertoires in tissue are likely to differ from TCR repertoires in blood. Compared with non-shared clonotypes, the clonotypes found in all four sorted-subset donors had higher generation probabilities. Because the study included only a small number of donors, the genetic and exposure-history diversity represented was limited. Based on pairwise subsampling, the degree of clonotype sharing among donors was expected to be affected by sequencing depth.

The V and J ends are trimmed by 1 base and 2 bases, leaving 6 bases between them. The germline V gene sets CDR1 to MNHNS and CDR2 to SASEGT. The CDR3 sequence holds 13 residues, the cysteine and phenylalanine included. Only CDR3 DNA is held: 39 bases, read in frame from base 1. Points on this clone: What antigen it recognizes has not been identified. It has no much larger one-base neighbor in the sample; base qualities were not kept.

For the CD8 naive samples, CD45RO-negative cells were positively selected for CCR7, yielding a CD45RA+CCR7+ population from which TemRA cells were excluded. Healthy HIV-negative adults with no recently reported acute infections or vaccinations were included as donors. Only Caucasian adults living in Nashville, Tennessee, USA were represented among the donors. Blood was collected by leukapheresis, and PBMCs were isolated by Ficoll-Histopaque density gradient centrifugation and then cryopreserved in liquid nitrogen vapor phase. Purity and quantity of every magnetically sorted T cell population were checked by analytical flow cytometry. Each sorted fraction had its genomic DNA isolated and then quantified by UV absorbance on a Nanodrop 2000c. Using the deep immunoSEQ assay, multiplex PCR amplified TCR CDR3 regions from genomic DNA. Genomic DNA extracted from each cell subset was distributed evenly over all wells of several immunoSEQ 96-well plates, and each plate served as one replicate. For sorted subsets, 200 to 250 ng of genomic DNA, equivalent to 25,000 to 35,000 T cell genomes, went into each replicate PCR. The purified libraries were quantified using a Qubit 3.0 fluorometer, sized with a Bioanalyzer 2100, and then quantified again using the KAPA Library Quantification kit. A separate single-read 150-cycle Illumina NextSeq 550 flow cell was used to sequence each immunoSEQ 96-well plate. As for how the authors treated the data: The immunoSEQ output contained only junctional sequences without quality scores, so filtering could not match that applied to full-length reads. To assign V/J genes and CDR3, sequences were annotated against IMGT germline references using PyIR, a Python wrapper for IgBLAST v1.9. Reads with weak V/J assignments (E-value above 1e-6), missing CDR3, stop codons, out-of-frame junctions, or ambiguous translated residues were removed. A V3J clonotype was defined by an identical inferred V gene, J gene, and CDR3 amino acid sequence. To compute the percentage overlap between repertoires, the number of shared unique clonotypes was divided by the size of the smaller repertoire. Three approaches were used to assess repertoire richness: RTK rarefaction, the Chao1 estimator, and Recon v2.1 estimates of unobserved clonotypes. For all TCRbeta clonotypes obtained by the gDNA method from four donors, generation probabilities were computed with OLGA. Imported from immuneACCESS, the table was reduced by TCRdb to in-frame sequences with V and J called. These copies leave out some clones; in studies compared against another copy, an unresolved V gene accounts for under half, and the cause of the remainder is not known. Clone size and V and J calls were adopted from that table, with D and trimming inferred from the DNA. The sample data list about 1,900,000 clones, and 85% to 95% of these were observed just once. 1.2% of the sample lies in the top ten.

This sequence was found in a man younger than 30 in good health. The chain was built from TRBV6-1 and TRBJ2-7, with no D gene named confidently. The specimen sequenced was naive CD8+ T cells sorted from blood. The intended sense of this specimen's cell subset or site label: CD45RA+CCR7+. Read as DNA, the sequence is TGTGCCAGCAGTGAAGACTATCCCTACGAGCAGTACTTC. The encoded protein is CASSEDYPYEQYF.